This TCR beta chain was sequenced in a study of blood T cells in healthy people across ages. General study findings and limits: A greater number of naive CD4+ cells and higher diversity distinguished long-lived donors from aged donors.

Germline V gene lookup returns CDR1 MNHNS and CDR2 SASEGT. The V and J ends lost 5 bases and 7 bases respectively, with 14 bases between them. The CDR3 is made up of 14 amino acids. This clonotype showed up just a few times. No antigen is known for it. The individuals who served as donors were healthy Caucasians living in Russia, aged about 6 to 90. Drawing of peripheral blood yielded ten milliliters from each donor. Through a sample-barcoded 5' primer and a J-beta primer mix, a second PCR was run for about 6 to 11 cycles. In TCRdb, the 5' RACE reads were re-called with MiXCR into one record per CDR3 protein. The sample comprises roughly 1,500,000 distinct CDR3 sequences, about 35% of which are singletons, and about 10% rests with the top ten.

The chain links TRBV6-1 to TRBJ1-4; D call uncertain. The receptor was isolated from a woman between 25 and 40 years old in good health. Sample: blood. CDR3 amino acids: CASSNLAGGEKLFF. The CDR3 DNA reads TGTGCCAGCAGTAACCTGGCGGGCGGTGAAAAACTGTTTTTT.